The clone carrying this TCR beta chain was seen a handful of times. Antigen: not known. This CDR3 has 14 amino acids. V was trimmed by 4 bases and J by 0 bases, leaving 8 bases between them. Germline assignment: CDR1 MNHEY and CDR2 SMNVEV (reference sequence). The data originate from a study of blood T cells in healthy people across ages. The study, taken as a whole, reports: Age advanced and TCR beta diversity per million T cells fell, roughly linearly.

Next came a second PCR, run for 7 to 11 cycles, which used a sample-barcoded 5' primer along with a J-beta primer mix. TCRdb fed the 5' RACE reads into MiXCR, producing one record per CDR3 protein. The data contain over a million distinct CDR3 sequences, more than 35% of them singletons. The rearrangement links TRBV27 to TRBJ2-3; D may be TRBD1 (5 bases). This TCR was recovered from a woman aged 60 to 75 in good health. Sequenced material: blood. The CDR3 DNA reads as TGTGCCAGCAGTTCGACAGTTAGCACAGATACGCAGTATTTT. It encodes CASSSTVSTDTQYF.